The clone carrying this T cell receptor beta chain was detected a few times. This sample stems from a study of blood T cell repertoires in COVID-19. On the study more broadly: Acute-phase and convalescent COVID-19 samples originated in the United States, Italy and Spain. T cells, B-cell-depleted T cells, or PBMCs supplied cDNA or gDNA.

TCRdb's copy holds only in-frame clones and misses some; the assay was immunoSEQ multiplex PCR. The sample has around 100,000 clones; 80% to 90% are singletons. CDR3 length: 14 amino acids. Germline CDR1 ENHRY, CDR2 SYGVKD. Unmatched junction bases numbered 2, after V lost 6 bases and J lost 2 bases. The sequence derives from a human donor in a cohort sampled during active COVID-19. Sequencing input: peripheral blood. The chain uses TRBV10-3 and TRBJ2-1; 9 bases align to TRBD1. The CDR3 coding sequence is TGTGCCATCAGGGGACAGGGCACCTACAATGAGCAGTTCTTC. Protein sequence: CAIRGQGTYNEQFF.